Presented here are 25 T cell receptor beta chains from one specimen sequenced in a study of blood T cells in healthy people across ages. For the second PCR, which ran for about 6 to 12 cycles, a sample-barcoded 5' primer and a J-beta primer mix were used. TCRdb re-analysed the 5' RACE reads in MiXCR, keeping a single row per CDR3 protein. The sample has about 1.4 million distinct CDR3 sequences; 59% are singletons. Sequenced: blood. The receptor set was obtained from a man aged 18-30 years in good health.

The chain carries TRBV6-5 and TRBJ1-2; unclear D gene. The CDR3 runs to 13 residues. V gave up 6 bases and J gave up 4 bases, with 12 bases separating them. In germline, CDR1 is MNHEY, CDR2 SVGAGI. The CDR3 loop reads CASSSSGSYGYTF. CDR3 DNA sequence: TGTGCCAGCAGCTCATCCGGGAGCTATGGCTACACCTTC.

V is TRBV7-2 and J is TRBJ2-5; no firm D call. The J call may be wrong; the DNA end is better matched by TRBJ2-1. The CDR3 spans 14 residues. Germline V CDR1 and CDR2: SGHTA, FQGNSA. DNA of the CDR3: TGTGCCAGCAGCTTAGTGTCCAACCAAGAGACCCAGTTCTTC. Its protein is CASSLVSNQETQFF.

The chain employs TRBV6-5 and TRBJ2-5, with TRBD2 matching 7 bases. Trimming at V came to 2 bases and at J to 3 bases, leaving 6 bases not matched to a gene. CDR1 and CDR2 from the germline V gene are MNHEY and SVGAGI. This CDR3 spans 15 amino acids. The CDR3 sequence: CASSYPSLAEETQYF. The CDR3 coding sequence is TGTGCCAGCAGTTACCCCTCCCTAGCGGAAGAGACCCAGTACTTC.

This clonotype was counted only a few times. CDR3 in amino acids: CASSRESTYEQYF. The CDR3 coding sequence is TGTGCCAGCAGCCGGGAGTCGACCTACGAGCAGTACTTC. This chain connects TRBV4-2 to TRBJ2-7; D is possibly TRBD2 (5 bases). The germline V gene has CDR1 LGHNA and CDR2 YNFKEQ. The CDR3 runs to 13 residues. With 4 bases removed from V and 2 bases from J, the gap between germline ends came to 9 bases.

The chain employs TRBV20-1 and TRBJ1-1; D may be TRBD1 (5 bases). The V gene's germline CDR1 is DFQATT and CDR2 SNEGSKA (reference sequence). This CDR3 is 12 amino acids long. V gave up 5 bases and J gave up 1 base, with 8 bases separating them. The CDR3 sequence is CSAARGNTEAFF. Written as DNA, the CDR3 is TGCAGTGCTGCTAGGGGGAACACTGAAGCTTTCTTT.

The chain has TRBV20-1 and TRBJ2-1, with TRBD2 as a possible D gene (7 bases). This CDR3 region has 15 residues. Germline V lookup: CDR1 DFQATT, CDR2 SNEGSKA (reference sequence). V lost 3 bases to trimming and J lost 8 bases, with 20 bases between them. The CDR3 spells CSASSVRRGGYEQFF. CDR3 DNA sequence: TGCAGTGCTAGTAGTGTCCGTAGGGGGGGCTATGAGCAGTTCTTC.

This sequence joins TRBV27 and TRBJ1-5, with 7 bases lining up with TRBD1. With V trimmed by 4 bases and J by 4 bases, 10 bases remained unmatched. Per the germline V gene, CDR1 is MNHEY and CDR2 is SMNVEV (reference sequence). CDR3 length: 16 residues. For the CDR3, the DNA is TGTGCCAGCAGTTCGAGACAGGGCGGGTTTAATCAGCCCCAGCATTTT. Amino acid sequence: CASSSRQGGFNQPQHF.

Only one count was recorded for this clonotype. This chain links TRBV20-1 with TRBJ2-1; D ambiguous. V gave up 0 bases and J gave up 0 bases, with 9 bases separating them. From germline, CDR1 is DFQATT and CDR2 SNEGSKA (reference sequence). The CDR3 extends over 15 amino acids. The CDR3 reads CSARELGSSYNEQFF. The CDR3 coding sequence is TGCAGTGCTAGAGAGCTGGGGTCCTCCTACAATGAGCAGTTCTTC.

The chain links TRBV20-1 to TRBJ2-6; D not certain. V was trimmed by 0 bases and J by 3 bases, leaving 15 bases between them. This CDR3 spans 17 amino acids. Germline-derived CDR1 and CDR2 are DFQATT and SNEGSKA (reference sequence). The CDR3 spells CSARDLFPLGGANVLTF. The CDR3 DNA follows: TGCAGTGCTAGAGATCTCTTTCCGTTGGGTGGGGCCAACGTCCTGACTTTC.

The rearrangement uses TRBV7-2 and TRBJ2-7, with D unclear. The closer fit of TRBJ2-5 to the DNA end suggests the J call may be wrong. Germline V gene lookup returns CDR1 SGHTA and CDR2 FQGNSA. The CDR3 contains 11 residues. This CDR3 is CASSPRQTQYF. The CDR3 DNA sequence: TGTGCCAGCAGCCCCCGCCAGACCCAGTACTTC.

V usage is TRBV6-1 and J usage is TRBJ2-7; D is unresolved. The CDR3 contains 15 residues. The germline V and J ends were trimmed by 4 bases and 4 bases, with 17 bases remaining between them. Per the germline V gene, CDR1 is MNHNS and CDR2 is SASEGT. CDR3 DNA sequence: TGTGCCAGCAGTGGGGCCACCTCAGCCCGATACGAGCAGTACTTC. Residues: CASSGATSARYEQYF.

V is TRBV7-6 and J is TRBJ2-1, with D perhaps TRBD1 or TRBD2 (5 bases each). The CDR3 has 16 residues. Trimming took 5 bases from V and 1 from J, leaving 15 bases between them. Germline V CDR1 and CDR2: SGHVS, FNYEAQ. The CDR3 reads CASSIRTGGSYNEQFF. Written as DNA, the CDR3 is TGTGCCAGCAGCATAAGGACTGGGGGTTCCTACAATGAGCAGTTCTTC. The full variable domain, in which reference TRBV7-6 and TRBJ2-1 provide the parts outside the CDR3, is GAGVSQSPRYKVTKRGQDVALRCDPISGHVSLYWYRQALGQGPEFLTYFNYEAQQDKSGLPNDRFSAERPEGSISTLTIQRTEQRDSAMYRCASSIRTGGSYNEQFFGPGTRLTVL.

The chain is built from TRBV18 and TRBJ2-5; the match to TRBD2 covers 11 bases. This CDR3 has 16 residues. Germline CDR1 reads KGHSH; CDR2 reads LQKENI. J lost 1 base, V lost 1 base, and 2 bases had no gene match. CDR3 coding DNA: TGTGCCAGCTCACCACTCCTAGCGGGGGGCCAAGAGACCCAGTACTTC. This gives the protein CASSPLLAGGQETQYF.

The V call is TRBV20-1, the J call TRBJ2-5; D is uncertain. Trimming took 0 bases from V and 2 from J, leaving 10 bases between them. The germline V gene has CDR1 DFQATT and CDR2 SNEGSKA (reference sequence). The CDR3 loop spans 14 amino acids. Here the CDR3 reads CSAREWGRQETQYF. The CDR3 nucleotides read TGCAGTGCTAGAGAGTGGGGTCGGCAAGAGACCCAGTACTTC.

V usage is TRBV25-1 and J usage is TRBJ1-6; 7 bases map to TRBD1. The V gene's germline CDR1 is MGHDK and CDR2 SYGVNS. The trim removed 6 bases at V and 6 bases at J, leaving 14 bases unmatched. CDR3 size: 17 residues. CDR3 DNA: TGTGCCAGCAGCGACGTTTACAGGGGATCCATTAATTCACCCCTCCACTTT. It encodes CASSDVYRGSINSPLHF.

The chain links TRBV7-2 to TRBJ2-7; 7 bases line up with TRBD1. The CDR3 totals 16 residues. Trimming at V came to 2 bases and at J to 0 bases, leaving 7 bases not matched to a gene. The germline CDR1 and CDR2 sequences are SGHTA and FQGNSA. The CDR3 nucleotides read TGTGCCAGCAGCTTAAAGGGGGCTAGTAGCTCCTACGAGCAGTACTTC. Its translation: CASSLKGASSSYEQYF. The complete variable domain, with remaining parts taken from reference TRBV7-2 and TRBJ2-7, reads GAGVSQSPSNKVTEKGKDVELRCDPISGHTALYWYRQSLGQGLEFLIYFQGNSAPDKSGLPSDRFSAERTGGSVSTLTIQRTQQEDSAVYLCASSLKGASSSYEQYFGPGTRLTVT.

V usage is TRBV12-3 or TRBV12-4 and J usage is TRBJ1-2, with 10 bases matching TRBD1. Trimming removed 5 bases from V and 4 bases from J; junction bases left unmatched: 7. This CDR3 region has 15 residues. The CDR3 sequence: CASSPTGGVSYGYTF. The DNA of the CDR3 is TGTGCCAGCAGTCCGACAGGGGGCGTATCCTATGGCTACACCTTC.

This clonotype turned up a few times. The chain combines TRBV20-1 with TRBJ2-7; D is unresolved. V lost 0 bases and J 4 bases, leaving 10 bases between the germline ends. CDR3 length: 13 amino acids. Germline V gives CDR1 DFQATT, CDR2 SNEGSKA (reference sequence). CDR3 protein: CSARDVTSYEQYF. The CDR3 region has the DNA TGCAGTGCTAGAGATGTCACGTCGTACGAGCAGTACTTC.

The J gene is TRBJ2-6, the V gene TRBV13, with 9 bases matching TRBD1. Germline CDR1 PRHDT, CDR2 FYEKMQ (reference sequence). The CDR3 totals 20 residues. The V gene end was trimmed by 2 bases and the J gene end by 0 bases; junction bases not matched to a gene: 11. CDR3 nucleotide sequence: TGTGCCAGCAGCTTACTCACGGACAGGGGTATAACCTCTGGGGCCAACGTCCTGACTTTC. It translates to CASSLLTDRGITSGANVLTF.

The gene calls are TRBV27 and TRBJ1-6; D unresolved. Germline V gene lookup returns CDR1 MNHEY and CDR2 SMNVEV (reference sequence). With 7 bases removed from V and 0 bases from J, the gap between germline ends came to 4 bases. This CDR3 is 13 amino acids long. The CDR3 nucleotides are TGTGCCAGCACCACCTCCTATAATTCACCCCTCCACTTT. Encoded protein: CASTTSYNSPLHF.

The chain uses TRBV6-2 or TRBV6-3 and TRBJ2-7, with D perhaps matching TRBD1 or TRBD2 (5 bases each). The J call may be incorrect, as the DNA end agrees better with TRBJ2-5. CDR1 is MNHEY and CDR2 is SVGEGT in the germline V gene. The CDR3 length is 16 residues. This chain's CDR3 is CASSYSKGQGEETQYF. CDR3 nucleotide sequence: TGTGCCAGCAGTTACTCGAAGGGGCAGGGAGAGGAGACCCAGTACTTC.

The CDR3, as DNA: TGTGCCAGCGGGAGAATGACAGGTTTGAACACTGAAGCTTTCTTT. It yields the protein CASGRMTGLNTEAFF. The rearrangement links TRBV27 to TRBJ1-1; TRBD1 might be the D (6 bases). V lost 8 bases and J 0 bases, leaving 16 bases between the germline ends. This CDR3 region has 15 residues. Germline loops: CDR1 MNHEY, CDR2 SMNVEV (reference sequence).

The rearrangement uses TRBV20-1 and TRBJ2-7; 7 bases fit TRBD2. Germline CDR1 and CDR2: DFQATT and SNEGSKA (reference sequence). With V trimmed by 3 bases and J by 1 base, 9 bases remained unmatched. The CDR3 loop spans 15 amino acids. This chain's CDR3 is CSARGWRELSYEQYF. CDR3 coding DNA: TGCAGTGCTAGGGGGTGGCGGGAGCTATCCTACGAGCAGTACTTC.

The chain links TRBV28 to TRBJ2-5, with D tentatively TRBD2 (5 bases). The DNA matches TRBJ2-7 better at its end, which makes the J call doubtful. The germline V gene has CDR1 MDHEN and CDR2 SYDVKM. This CDR3 has 13 residues. The CDR3 is CASKRENNYEQYF. The DNA of the CDR3 is TGTGCCAGCAAAAGGGAGAACAACTACGAGCAGTACTTC.

Regarding this clonotype: At one of its ends the junction is not consistent with the germline gene, which may arise from a read error. V is TRBV6-6 and J is TRBJ1-1; 8 bases match TRBD1. Germline CDR1 and CDR2: MNHNY and SVGAGI (reference sequence). The CDR3 consists of 14 residues. DNA of the CDR3: TGTGCCAGCAGTCCCGGACAGGGATACACTGAAGTTTTCTTT. Translation: CASSPGQGYTEVFF.